A single sample gave rise to the 13 T cell receptor beta chains below, sequenced in a study of blood T cells in healthy people across ages. A J-beta primer mix and a sample-barcoded 5' primer were used in a second PCR of about 7 to 12 cycles. TCRdb reanalysed the 5' RACE reads using MiXCR and keeps one entry per CDR3 protein. The sample consists of hundreds of thousands of distinct CDR3 sequences, roughly 43% of them appearing once. The sequencing sample was made of blood. Every receptor here comes from a man older than 75 in good health.

This clonotype was detected a few times. The CDR3 loop is CASSVVAGGPHEQFF. DNA of the CDR3: TGTGCCAGCAGCGTAGTAGCGGGAGGGCCCCATGAGCAGTTCTTC. The J gene is TRBJ2-1, the V gene TRBV9, with TRBD2 identical over 11 bases. The CDR3 has 15 amino acids. Per germline, CDR1 SGDLS and CDR2 YYNGEE. Trimming took 0 bases from V and 8 from J; bases not matched to a gene: 4.

This clonotype was detected ten times or more. The rearrangement uses TRBV7-8 and TRBJ2-3; D ambiguous. The germline gives CDR1 SGHVS, CDR2 FQNEAQ. The V gene lost 1 base and the J gene lost 1 base, with 3 bases spanning the gap. This CDR3 has 13 residues. As DNA, the CDR3 is TGTGCCAGCAGCTTAGTCCGCACAGATACGCAGTATTTT. Residues: CASSLVRTDTQYF.

The rearrangement uses TRBV6-2 or TRBV6-3 and TRBJ2-1; 8 bases line up with TRBD1. With the DNA end fitting TRBJ2-7 better, the J assignment may be wrong. Per the germline V gene, CDR1 is MNHEY and CDR2 is SVGEGT. The CDR3 length is 16 residues. In nucleotides, the CDR3 is TGTGCCAGCAGTTACGGACAGGGTTTCGCCTACAATGAGCAGTACTTC. Protein sequence: CASSYGQGFAYNEQYF.

V is TRBV21-1 and J is TRBJ2-7. TRBV21-1 is designated a pseudogene. The length of the CDR3 is 14 residues. CDR3 bases: TGTGCCAGCAGCACAGGGGAACCCTCCTACGAGCAGTACTTC. It is translated as CASSTGEPSYEQYF.

Comments on this clonotype: A much larger clone is a single base away; this may be a read error. The chain carries TRBV5-1 and TRBJ2-5, with TRBD1 as a possible D gene (6 bases). Germline CDR1 reads SGHRS; CDR2 reads YFSETQ. The CDR3 contains 12 residues. Trimming took off 5 bases at V and 11 bases at J, with 16 bases between the two ends. The CDR3 region is CASRQGNNEQYF. CDR3 DNA: TGCGCCAGCAGACAGGGAAACAATGAGCAGTACTTC.

V gene TRBV7-2 combines with J gene TRBJ2-3, with D unresolved. Trimming left V 1 base short and J 1 base short, with 15 bases between. CDR3 length equals 17 residues. Germline V gene sequence: CDR1 SGHTA, CDR2 FQGNSA. CDR3: CASSLDVRAPGTDTQYF. CDR3 in DNA: TGTGCCAGCAGCTTAGACGTTCGGGCGCCAGGCACAGATACGCAGTATTTT.

With respect to this clonotype: The germline gene is not matched at one end of the junction; a read error may be the cause. The chain employs TRBV9 and TRBJ2-7, with 10 nucleotides matching TRBD1. CDR3 length equals 15 residues. The germline CDR1 and CDR2 sequences are SGDLS and YYNGEE. The CDR3 DNA sequence: TGTGCCGGCAGCGTTAGCGGGACAGGGGACCACGAGCAGTACTTC. This sequence encodes CAGSVSGTGDHEQYF. Using reference TRBV9 and TRBJ2-7 for the parts outside the CDR3, the full variable domain is DSGVTQTPKHLITATGQRVTLRCSPRSGDLSVYWYQQSLDQGLQFLIQYYNGEERAKGNILERFSAQQFPDLHSELNLSSLELGDSALYFCAGSVSGTGDHEQYFGPGTRLTVT.

The rearrangement joins TRBV3-1 to TRBJ1-4, with 9 bases that match TRBD1. CDR3 length: 19 residues. CDR1 is LGHDT and CDR2 is YNNKEL in the germline V gene (reference sequence). J was trimmed by 3 bases and V by 0 bases; bases with no gene match: 11. DNA of the CDR3: TGTGCCAGCAGCCAAGATCGTTTCGGACAGGGGTCGTCTAATGAAAAACTGTTTTTT. Amino acid sequence: CASSQDRFGQGSSNEKLFF.

This clonotype was counted only a few times. The chain couples TRBV27 to TRBJ1-3; no definite D call. Germline values: CDR1 MNHEY, CDR2 SMNVEV (reference sequence). The length of the CDR3 is 14 residues. V was clipped by 8 bases and J by 3 bases, with 14 bases between them. This chain's CDR3 is CASRRAPGGNTIYF. CDR3 nucleotide sequence: TGTGCCAGCCGCCGGGCCCCGGGTGGAAACACCATATATTTT.

This clonotype was counted only a few times. The chain combines TRBV12-3 or TRBV12-4 with TRBJ1-5; D is perhaps TRBD1 (6 bases). V was clipped by 5 bases and J by 7 bases, with 18 bases between them. The CDR3 runs 15 residues. The chain's CDR3 is CASSEPTGSRQPQHF. Here the CDR3 DNA reads TGTGCCAGCAGTGAACCTACAGGGTCCCGGCAGCCCCAGCATTTT.

This clonotype was seen only a few times. The V gene is TRBV5-4, the J gene TRBJ2-7, with a weak D call TRBD1 (6 bases). The CDR3 is 13 residues long. Trimming pared 4 bases from V and 1 base from J, leaving 9 bases between. Germline CDR1 reads SGHNT; CDR2 reads YYREEE (reference sequence). The CDR3 sequence: CASSHDRSYEQYF. The CDR3, as DNA: TGTGCCAGCAGCCACGACAGGTCCTACGAGCAGTACTTC.

The chain has TRBV14 and TRBJ2-5; D possibly corresponds to TRBD1 (5 bases). The DNA matches TRBJ2-7 better at its end, which makes the J call doubtful. The CDR3 covers 13 residues. CDR1 and CDR2 (germline): SGHDN, FVKESK. The CDR3 coding sequence is TGTGCCAGCAGCCAAGAACACAGGTCCGAGCAGTACTTC. Residues: CASSQEHRSEQYF.

The rearrangement joins TRBV2 to TRBJ2-3; no reliable D call. V lost 7 bases to trimming and J lost 2 bases, with 16 bases between them. CDR1 SNHLY and CDR2 FYNNEI come from the germline V gene. The CDR3 runs to 15 residues. The DNA for the CDR3 is TGTGCCAGCAAGAGTTACGTCACTTACACAGATACGCAGTATTTT. This gives the protein CASKSYVTYTDTQYF.